The clone carrying this TCR beta chain has a handful of counts. These data come from a study of regulatory T cells in long-lasting Graves disease. The germline CDR1 and CDR2 sequences are SGHTA and FQGNSA. Trimming left V 1 base short and J 10 bases short, with 14 bases between. CDR3 length equals 14 residues. Time point: newly diagnosed GD, antithyroid drugs for less than 3 months. Preparation of the TCR library used RNA extracted from PBMCs. Researchers made TCR beta libraries by using iRepertoire HTBI primers and running Arm-PCR on CDR3 regions. MiXCR, run by TCRdb on the multiplex PCR reads, gives a single entry per CDR3 protein. The sample includes 600,000 to 650,000 distinct CDR3 sequences, less than 20% of them seen just once. These data are also associated with another study on T cells in Graves' hyperthyroidism and ophthalmopathy.

The clonotype comes from a woman aged 25 to 39 with Graves disease. The source material was peripheral blood mononuclear cells (PBMCs), sampled at new diagnosis, from a patient treated with antithyroid drugs. This sequence joins TRBV7-2 and TRBJ2-1, with a weak D call TRBD1 (6 bases). The CDR3 DNA reads as TGTGCCAGCAGCTTAGGTCGGGGCCAGGGGGAGCAGTTCTTC. Protein sequence: CASSLGRGQGEQFF.